This TCR beta chain was observed in a study of T cell responses to AZD1222 COVID-19 vaccine. Findings of the study overall: It should be noted that donors were predominantly white British and more often female, and clonal diversity was possibly underestimated. Unmutated variant regions are reportedly targeted by nearly half of spike-specific TCRs. Only six or seven AZD1222 recipients tested seropositive at baseline. A rise in Spike-specific TCR breadth and depth followed two AZD1222 doses.

As concerns this clone: Antigen: not known.

Assay: immunoSEQ multiplex PCR; the TCRdb copy retains only in-frame clones and omits some. Found here are around 66,000 clones, about 88% of them singletons; the top ten hold approximately 15%. CDR1 and CDR2 from the germline V gene are SGDLS and YYNGEE. V lost 4 bases, J lost 8 bases, and 6 bases lay in between. The CDR3 extends over 11 amino acids. The specimen comprised peripheral blood, sampled on day 0 of AZD1222 vaccination. This receptor was identified in an adult in good health. The chain is built from TRBV9 and TRBJ1-4; D remains unclear. CDR3 amino acids: CASSQGEKLFF. In DNA form, the CDR3 reads TGTGCCAGCAGCCAAGGGGAAAAACTGTTTTTT.